The source of this T cell receptor beta chain is a study of T cell responses to AZD1222 COVID-19 vaccine. On the study more broadly: Whether given at about 4 or about 12 weeks, second doses were pooled. Study conclusions and caveats: Repertoires were obtained solely post-peak T cell response.

Assay: immunoSEQ multiplex PCR; the TCRdb copy retains only in-frame clones and omits some. This table has 200,000 or so clones, around 90% appearing once. The CDR3 loop spans 16 amino acids. With V trimmed by 1 base and J by 1 base, 3 bases remained unmatched. Germline values: CDR1 SGHTA, CDR2 FQGNSA. Concerning this clone itself: The antigen remains unidentified.

The chain couples TRBV7-2 to TRBJ2-5; 10 bases align to TRBD2. The receptor was derived from an adult in good health. Sequencing used peripheral blood, obtained on day 0 of AZD1222 vaccination. The CDR3 loop reads CASSLVSSGGQETQYF. CDR3 coding DNA: TGTGCCAGCAGCTTAGTCTCTAGCGGGGGCCAAGAGACCCAGTACTTC.